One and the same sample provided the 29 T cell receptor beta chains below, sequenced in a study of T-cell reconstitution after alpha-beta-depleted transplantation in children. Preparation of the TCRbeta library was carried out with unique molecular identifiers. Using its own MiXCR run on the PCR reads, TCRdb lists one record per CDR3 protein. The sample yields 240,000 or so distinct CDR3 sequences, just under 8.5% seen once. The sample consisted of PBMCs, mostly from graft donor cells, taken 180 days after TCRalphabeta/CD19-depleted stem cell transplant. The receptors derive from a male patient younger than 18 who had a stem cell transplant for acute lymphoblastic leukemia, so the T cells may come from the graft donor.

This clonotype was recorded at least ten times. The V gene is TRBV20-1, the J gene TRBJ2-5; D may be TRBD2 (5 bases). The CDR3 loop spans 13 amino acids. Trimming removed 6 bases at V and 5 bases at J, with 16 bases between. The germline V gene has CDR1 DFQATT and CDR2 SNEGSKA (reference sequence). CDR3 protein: CSAKGGHGETQYF. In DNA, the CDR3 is TGCAGTGCAAAAGGAGGCCACGGGGAGACCCAGTACTTC.

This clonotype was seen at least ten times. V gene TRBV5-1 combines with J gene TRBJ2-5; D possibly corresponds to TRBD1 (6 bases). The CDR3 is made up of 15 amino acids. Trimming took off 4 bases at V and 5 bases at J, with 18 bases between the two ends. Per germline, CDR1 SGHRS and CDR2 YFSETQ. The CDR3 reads CASSLMDSGSETQYF. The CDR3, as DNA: TGCGCCAGCAGCCTGATGGACAGTGGGAGTGAGACCCAGTACTTC.

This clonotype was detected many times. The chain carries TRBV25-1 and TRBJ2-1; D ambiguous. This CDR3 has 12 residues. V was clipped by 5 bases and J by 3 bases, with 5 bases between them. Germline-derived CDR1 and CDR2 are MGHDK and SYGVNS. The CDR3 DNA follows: TGTGCCAGCAGTTTTATCTACAATGAGCAGTTCTTC. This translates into CASSFIYNEQFF.

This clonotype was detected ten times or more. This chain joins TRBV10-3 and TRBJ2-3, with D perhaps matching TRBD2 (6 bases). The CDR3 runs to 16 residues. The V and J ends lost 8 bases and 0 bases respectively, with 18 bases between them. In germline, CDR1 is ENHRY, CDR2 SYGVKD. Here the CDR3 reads CAIAPKGLASTDTQYF. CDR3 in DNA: TGTGCCATCGCCCCGAAAGGTCTAGCGAGCACAGATACGCAGTATTTT.

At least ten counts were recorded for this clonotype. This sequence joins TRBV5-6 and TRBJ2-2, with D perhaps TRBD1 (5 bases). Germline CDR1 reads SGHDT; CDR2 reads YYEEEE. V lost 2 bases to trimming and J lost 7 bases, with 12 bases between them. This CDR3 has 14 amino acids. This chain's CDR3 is CASSLGAVRGELFF. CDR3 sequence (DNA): TGTGCCAGCAGCTTAGGGGCAGTTCGCGGGGAGCTGTTTTTT.

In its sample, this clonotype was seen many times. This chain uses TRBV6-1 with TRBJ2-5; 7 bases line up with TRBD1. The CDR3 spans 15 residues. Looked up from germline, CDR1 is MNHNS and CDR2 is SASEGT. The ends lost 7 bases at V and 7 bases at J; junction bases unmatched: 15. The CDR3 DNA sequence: TGTGCCAGCACCTTGGGGACAGCGACGACAGGGACCCAGTACTTC. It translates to CASTLGTATTGTQYF.

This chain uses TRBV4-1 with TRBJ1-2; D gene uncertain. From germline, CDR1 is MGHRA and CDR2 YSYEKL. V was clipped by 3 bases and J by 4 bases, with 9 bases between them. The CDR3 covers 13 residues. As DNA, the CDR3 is TGCGCCAGCAGCCAGGGTTCCAGCTATGGCTACACCTTC. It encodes CASSQGSSYGYTF.

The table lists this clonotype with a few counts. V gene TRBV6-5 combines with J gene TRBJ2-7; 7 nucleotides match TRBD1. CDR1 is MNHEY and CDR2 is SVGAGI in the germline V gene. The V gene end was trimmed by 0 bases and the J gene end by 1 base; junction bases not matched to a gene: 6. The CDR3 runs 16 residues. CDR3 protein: CASSYSGQFPSYEQYF. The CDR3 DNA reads TGTGCCAGCAGTTACTCGGGACAGTTCCCGTCCTACGAGCAGTACTTC.

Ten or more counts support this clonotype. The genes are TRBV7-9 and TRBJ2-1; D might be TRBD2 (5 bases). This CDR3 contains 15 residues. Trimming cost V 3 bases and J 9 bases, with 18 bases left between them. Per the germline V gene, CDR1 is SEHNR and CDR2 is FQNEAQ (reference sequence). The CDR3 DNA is TGTGCCAGCAGCTTTATAGGAGCGGTACGGGGTGAGCAGTTCTTC. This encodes CASSFIGAVRGEQFF.

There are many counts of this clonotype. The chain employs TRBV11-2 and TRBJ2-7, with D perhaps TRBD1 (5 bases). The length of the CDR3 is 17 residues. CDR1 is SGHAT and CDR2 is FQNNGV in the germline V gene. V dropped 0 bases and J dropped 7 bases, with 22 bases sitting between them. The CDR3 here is CASSLDFPAGMWMEQYF. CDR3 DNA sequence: TGTGCCAGCAGCTTAGATTTTCCGGCAGGGATGTGGATGGAGCAGTACTTC. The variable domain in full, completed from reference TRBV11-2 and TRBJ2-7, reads EAGVAQSPRYKIIEKRQSVAFWCNPISGHATLYWYQQILGQGPKLLIQFQNNGVVDDSQLPKDRFSAERLKGVDSTLKIQPAKLEDSAVYLCASSLDFPAGMWMEQYFGPGTRLTVT.

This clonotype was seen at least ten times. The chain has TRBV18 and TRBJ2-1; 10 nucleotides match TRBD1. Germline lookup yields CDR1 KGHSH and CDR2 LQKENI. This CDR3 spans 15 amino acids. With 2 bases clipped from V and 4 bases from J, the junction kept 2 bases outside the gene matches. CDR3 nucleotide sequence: TGTGCCAGCTCACCAGGGACAGGGGCATACAATGAGCAGTTCTTC. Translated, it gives CASSPGTGAYNEQFF.

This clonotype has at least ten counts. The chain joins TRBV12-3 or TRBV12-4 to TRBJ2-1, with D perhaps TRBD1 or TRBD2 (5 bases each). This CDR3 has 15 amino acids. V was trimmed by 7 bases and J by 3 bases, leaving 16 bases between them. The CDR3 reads CASTTGRGLYNEQFF. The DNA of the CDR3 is TGTGCCAGCACAACAGGTCGAGGGCTCTACAATGAGCAGTTCTTC.

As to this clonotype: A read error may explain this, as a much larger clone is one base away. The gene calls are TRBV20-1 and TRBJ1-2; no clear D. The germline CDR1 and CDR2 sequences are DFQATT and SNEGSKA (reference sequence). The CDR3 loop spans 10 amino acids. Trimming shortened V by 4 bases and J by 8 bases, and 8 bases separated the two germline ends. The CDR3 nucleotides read TGCAGTGCTATGCTTGGGGGCTACACCTTC. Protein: CSAMLGGYTF.

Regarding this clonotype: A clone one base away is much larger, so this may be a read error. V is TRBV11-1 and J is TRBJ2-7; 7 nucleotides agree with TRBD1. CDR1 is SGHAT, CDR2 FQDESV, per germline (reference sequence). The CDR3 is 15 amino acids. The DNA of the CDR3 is TGTGCCAGCAGTCATAGCCGGGACAGCACCTACGAGCTGTACTTC. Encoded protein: CASSHSRDSTYELYF.

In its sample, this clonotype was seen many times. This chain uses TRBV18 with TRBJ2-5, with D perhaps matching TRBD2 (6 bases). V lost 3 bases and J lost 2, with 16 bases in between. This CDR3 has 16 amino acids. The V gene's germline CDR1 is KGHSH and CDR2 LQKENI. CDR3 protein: CASSPGQRAMQETQYF. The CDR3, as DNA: TGTGCCAGCTCACCTGGCCAGCGGGCGATGCAAGAGACCCAGTACTTC. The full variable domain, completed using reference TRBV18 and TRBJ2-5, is NAGVMQNPRHLVRRRGQEARLRCSPMKGHSHVYWYRQLPEEGLKFMVYLQKENIIDESGMPKERFSAEFPKEGPSILRIQQVVRGDSAAYFCASSPGQRAMQETQYFGPGTRLLVL.

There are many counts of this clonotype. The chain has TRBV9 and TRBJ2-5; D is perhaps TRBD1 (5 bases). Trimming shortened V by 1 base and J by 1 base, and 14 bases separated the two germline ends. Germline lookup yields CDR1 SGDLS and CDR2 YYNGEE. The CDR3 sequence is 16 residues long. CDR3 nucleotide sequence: TGTGCCAGCAGCGTACTCCAGGGAAGCCTCCAAGAGACCCAGTACTTC. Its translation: CASSVLQGSLQETQYF. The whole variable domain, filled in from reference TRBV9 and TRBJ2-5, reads DSGVTQTPKHLITATGQRVTLRCSPRSGDLSVYWYQQSLDQGLQFLIQYYNGEERAKGNILERFSAQQFPDLHSELNLSSLELGDSALYFCASSVLQGSLQETQYFGPGTRLLVL.

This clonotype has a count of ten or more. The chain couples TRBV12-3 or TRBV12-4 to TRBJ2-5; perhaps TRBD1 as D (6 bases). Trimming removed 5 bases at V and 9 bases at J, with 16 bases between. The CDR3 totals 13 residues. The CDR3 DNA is TGTGCCAGCAGTACCTACAGGGTGACGGCCCAGTACTTC. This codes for CASSTYRVTAQYF.

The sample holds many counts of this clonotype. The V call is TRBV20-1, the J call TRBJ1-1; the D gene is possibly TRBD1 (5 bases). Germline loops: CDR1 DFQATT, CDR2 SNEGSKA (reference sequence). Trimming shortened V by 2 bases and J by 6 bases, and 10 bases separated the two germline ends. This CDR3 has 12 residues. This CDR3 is CSARFGAAEAFF. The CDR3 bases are TGCAGTGCTAGATTCGGGGCCGCTGAAGCTTTCTTT.

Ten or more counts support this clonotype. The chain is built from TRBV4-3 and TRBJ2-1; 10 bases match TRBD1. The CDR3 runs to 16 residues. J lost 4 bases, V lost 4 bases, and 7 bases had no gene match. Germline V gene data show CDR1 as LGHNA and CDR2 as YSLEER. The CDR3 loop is CASSRQPGQGYNEQFF. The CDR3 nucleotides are TGCGCCAGCAGCCGTCAACCGGGACAGGGGTACAATGAGCAGTTCTTC.

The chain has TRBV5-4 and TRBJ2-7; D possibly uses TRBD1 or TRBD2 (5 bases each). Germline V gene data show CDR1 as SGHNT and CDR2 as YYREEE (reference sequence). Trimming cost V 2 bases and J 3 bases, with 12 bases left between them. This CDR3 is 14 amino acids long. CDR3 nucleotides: TGTGCCAGCAGCTTACGGGGCATGGACTACGAGCAGTACTTC. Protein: CASSLRGMDYEQYF.

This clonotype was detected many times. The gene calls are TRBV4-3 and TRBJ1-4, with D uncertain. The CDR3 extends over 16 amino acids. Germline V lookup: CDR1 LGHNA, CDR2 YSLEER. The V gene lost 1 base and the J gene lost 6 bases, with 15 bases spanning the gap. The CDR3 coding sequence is TGCGCCAGCAGCCAAGTCCGCGGGTTTGGGGATGAAAAACTGTTTTTT. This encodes CASSQVRGFGDEKLFF.

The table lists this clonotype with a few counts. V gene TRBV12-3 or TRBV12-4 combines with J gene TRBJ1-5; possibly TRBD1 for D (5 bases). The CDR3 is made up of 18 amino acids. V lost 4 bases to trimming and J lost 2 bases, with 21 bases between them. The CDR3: CASSSSLRGRSGNQPQHF. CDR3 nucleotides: TGTGCCAGCAGTTCCTCCCTAAGGGGCAGATCAGGCAATCAGCCCCAGCATTTT.

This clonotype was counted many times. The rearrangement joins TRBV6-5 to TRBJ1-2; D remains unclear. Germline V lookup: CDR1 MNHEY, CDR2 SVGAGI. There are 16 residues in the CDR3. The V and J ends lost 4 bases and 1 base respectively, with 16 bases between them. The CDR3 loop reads CASSFGHGVINYGYTF. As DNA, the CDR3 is TGTGCCAGCAGTTTCGGCCACGGAGTTATTAACTATGGCTACACCTTC.

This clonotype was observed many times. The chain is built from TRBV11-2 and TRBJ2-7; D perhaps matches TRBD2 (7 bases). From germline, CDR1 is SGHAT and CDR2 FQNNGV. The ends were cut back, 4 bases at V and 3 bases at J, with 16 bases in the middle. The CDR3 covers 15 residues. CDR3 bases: TGTGCCAGCAGCTCCCGGGGAGGGGGAATCTACGAGCAGTACTTC. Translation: CASSSRGGGIYEQYF.

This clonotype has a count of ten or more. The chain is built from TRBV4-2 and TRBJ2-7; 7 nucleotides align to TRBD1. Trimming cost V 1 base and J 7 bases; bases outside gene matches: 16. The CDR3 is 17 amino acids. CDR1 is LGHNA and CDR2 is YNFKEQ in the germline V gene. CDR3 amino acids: CASSQGLMWTGPWEQYF. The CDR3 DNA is TGTGCCAGCAGCCAAGGATTAATGTGGACAGGCCCTTGGGAGCAGTACTTC.

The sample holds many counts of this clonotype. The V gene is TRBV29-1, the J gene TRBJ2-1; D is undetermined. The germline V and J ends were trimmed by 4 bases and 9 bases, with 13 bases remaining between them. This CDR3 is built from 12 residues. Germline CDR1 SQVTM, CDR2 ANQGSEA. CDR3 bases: TGCAGCGTTGCACGTCAATGGGGTGAGCAGTTCTTC. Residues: CSVARQWGEQFF.

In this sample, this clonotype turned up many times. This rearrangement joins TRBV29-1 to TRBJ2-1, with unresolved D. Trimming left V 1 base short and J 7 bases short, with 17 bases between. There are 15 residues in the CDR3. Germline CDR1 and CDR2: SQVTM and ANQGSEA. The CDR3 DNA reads TGCAGCGTTGAAGGCGTGCCGAACGCAGCGAATGAGCAGTTCTTC. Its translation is CSVEGVPNAANEQFF.

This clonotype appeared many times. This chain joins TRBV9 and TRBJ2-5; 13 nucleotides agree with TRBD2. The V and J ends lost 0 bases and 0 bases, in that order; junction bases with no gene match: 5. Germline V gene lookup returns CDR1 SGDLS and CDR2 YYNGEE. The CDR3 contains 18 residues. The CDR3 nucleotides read TGTGCCAGCAGCGTAGGGACTAGCGGGAGCGGGTACCAAGAGACCCAGTACTTC. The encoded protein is CASSVGTSGSGYQETQYF.

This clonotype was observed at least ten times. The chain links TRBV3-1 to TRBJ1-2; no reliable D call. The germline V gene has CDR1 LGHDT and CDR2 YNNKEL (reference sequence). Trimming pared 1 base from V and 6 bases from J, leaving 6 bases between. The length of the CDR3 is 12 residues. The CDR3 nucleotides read TGTGCCAGCAGCCAAGGCCTACATGGCTACACCTTC. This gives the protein CASSQGLHGYTF.